Presented here are 16 T cell receptor beta chains from one specimen sequenced in a study of OX40 agonist ivuxolimab in advanced cancers. Repertoires were generated with immunoSEQ multiplex PCR, while TCRdb's copy carries only in-frame clones and drops some. The sample has 55,000 to 65,000 clones, around 83% seen once. The sequencing used CD4+ or CD8+ T cells sorted from blood, collected in a trial of the OX40 agonist ivuxolimab. The receptors stem from an adult with an advanced solid tumor such as melanoma, head and neck, liver or kidney cancer.

This clone was seen a few times. The chain has TRBV2 and TRBJ2-3; TRBD1 matches 10 bases. The CDR3 covers 16 residues. Germline CDR1 and CDR2: SNHLY and FYNNEI. V gave up 5 bases and J gave up 2 bases; unmatched junction bases: 7. The CDR3 region has the DNA TGTGCCAGCAGTTTCGACAGGGGGCTCTCCACAGATACGCAGTATTTT. Protein: CASSFDRGLSTDTQYF.

This clone was seen just once. The CDR3 loop is CASSLVARGRDEQYF. The DNA of the CDR3 is TGTGCCAGCAGCTTAGTGGCCCGGGGGCGCGACGAGCAGTACTTC. V gene TRBV7-8 combines with J gene TRBJ2-7, with D possibly being TRBD1 or TRBD2 (6 bases each). The germline CDR1 and CDR2 sequences are SGHVS and FQNEAQ. Deletions cut 1 base from V and 5 bases from J, with 15 bases between. CDR3 size: 15 residues.

V is TRBV12-5 and J is TRBJ1-2; 12 nucleotides line up with TRBD1. CDR3 length equals 15 residues. J gave up 8 bases and V 9 bases, and 13 bases lay outside the gene matches. CDR1 is LGHNT, CDR2 FRNRAP, per germline. CDR3 in amino acids: CASGIPGQGAGGYTF. The CDR3 nucleotides are TGTGCTAGCGGGATCCCGGGACAGGGGGCTGGGGGCTACACCTTC.

This clone was counted once. CDR3 loop: CASSFERSYGYTF. The CDR3 DNA sequence: TGTGCCAGCAGCTTCGAAAGATCGTATGGCTACACCTTC. The gene calls are TRBV7-9 and TRBJ1-2; D gene uncertain. V lost 3 bases and J 5 bases, leaving 10 bases between the germline ends. This CDR3 is 13 amino acids long. The germline CDR1 and CDR2 sequences are SEHNR and FQNEAQ (reference sequence).

For this clone: The same CDR3 also results from other DNA sequences found in this sample. The genes are TRBV10-1 and TRBJ1-1, with D tentatively TRBD1 (6 bases). V lost 3 bases, J lost 11 bases, and 22 bases lay in between. CDR3 length equals 15 residues. CDR1 is WNHNN and CDR2 is SYGVQD in the germline V gene (reference sequence). The CDR3 here is CASSDRRGAGAWAFF. The CDR3 region has the DNA TGCGCCAGCAGTGACCGAAGGGGGGCGGGGGCTTGGGCTTTCTTT.

The V call is TRBV7-2, the J call TRBJ2-5; D gene unclear. Germline CDR1 is SGHTA and CDR2 is FQGNSA. The CDR3 runs to 11 residues. The V end was cut by 5 bases, the J end by 5 bases, with 6 bases between. In nucleotides, the CDR3 is TGTGCCAGCAGCCCCAAGGAGACCCAGTACTTC. Translation: CASSPKETQYF. The whole variable domain, filled in from reference TRBV7-2 and TRBJ2-5, reads GAGVSQSPSNKVTEKGKDVELRCDPISGHTALYWYRQSLGQGLEFLIYFQGNSAPDKSGLPSDRFSAERTGGSVSTLTIQRTQQEDSAVYLCASSPKETQYFGPGTRLLVL.

This chain links TRBV6-5 with TRBJ2-1; D gene uncertain. The CDR3 spans 14 residues. Trimming shortened V by 8 bases and J by 0 bases, and 11 bases separated the two germline ends. Germline V gene sequence: CDR1 MNHEY, CDR2 SVGAGI. The CDR3 nucleotides are TGTGCCAGCGCGGTTTCCCACTCCTACAATGAGCAGTTCTTC. The encoded protein is CASAVSHSYNEQFF.

This sequence joins TRBV7-9 and TRBJ2-2, with D unclear. Germline values: CDR1 SEHNR, CDR2 FQNEAQ (reference sequence). Trimming stripped 1 base from V and 4 bases from J, with 13 bases between. This CDR3 has 16 residues. Here the CDR3 reads CASSLDSRGSTGELFF. CDR3 in DNA: TGTGCCAGCAGCTTAGATTCGCGCGGCAGCACCGGGGAGCTGTTTTTT.

The chain carries TRBV30 and TRBJ1-3; D uncertain. The CDR3 spans 12 residues. The V end was cut by 4 bases, the J end by 4 bases, with 8 bases between. Germline CDR1 reads GTSNPN; CDR2 reads SVGIG (reference sequence). The DNA of the CDR3 is TGTGCCTGGAACCAAGACGGAAACACCATATATTTT. Residues: CAWNQDGNTIYF.

The rearrangement links TRBV12-5 to TRBJ2-1, with TRBD2 identical over 7 bases. CDR1 LGHNT and CDR2 FRNRAP come from the germline V gene. V was pared by 1 base and J by 3 bases, with 3 bases of the junction left unmatched. The CDR3 loop spans 15 amino acids. The CDR3 bases are TGTGCTAGTGGTTTGGAGCGGGGCGTCTACAATGAGCAGTTCTTC. It encodes CASGLERGVYNEQFF. Full variable domain (rest looked up from reference TRBV12-5 and TRBJ2-1): DARVTQTPRHKVTEMGQEVTMRCQPILGHNTVFWYRQTMMQGLELLAYFRNRAPLDDSGMPKDRFSAEMPDATLATLKIQPSEPRDSAVYFCASGLERGVYNEQFFGPGTRLTVL.

The rearrangement joins TRBV18 to TRBJ1-2, with D tentatively TRBD1 (6 bases). V gave up 3 bases and J gave up 5 bases, with 13 bases separating them. Looked up from germline, CDR1 is KGHSH and CDR2 is LQKENI. CDR3 length: 14 amino acids. Here the CDR3 DNA reads TGTGCCAGCTCACCCGGGGCTCAGGGGTATGGCTACACCTTC. This encodes CASSPGAQGYGYTF.

The chain links TRBV6-6 to TRBJ1-1; no clear D. V was shortened by 7 bases and J by 0 bases, with 12 bases between the two germline ends. The CDR3 contains 14 residues. CDR1 is MNHNY, CDR2 SVGAGI, per germline (reference sequence). In DNA form, the CDR3 reads TGTGCCAGCATGATAGGGATTCTGAACACTGAAGCTTTCTTT. Protein sequence: CASMIGILNTEAFF.

The gene calls are TRBV27 and TRBJ1-6; D gene ambiguous. The CDR3 contains 13 residues. From germline, CDR1 is MNHEY and CDR2 SMNVEV (reference sequence). V lost 6 bases and J lost 6, with 9 bases in between. The CDR3 is CASSPWSNSPLHF. The CDR3, as DNA: TGTGCCAGCAGCCCGTGGAGTAATTCACCCCTCCACTTT.

V gene TRBV7-9 combines with J gene TRBJ2-6; tentative D call: TRBD1 (5 bases). The V gene's germline CDR1 is SEHNR and CDR2 FQNEAQ (reference sequence). V gave up 7 bases and J gave up 3 bases, with 10 bases separating them. This CDR3 has 14 amino acids. The CDR3 DNA is TGTGCCAGCACCAGGGCGGATGGGGCCAACGTCCTGACTTTC. Translating it yields CASTRADGANVLTF.

The gene calls are TRBV2 and TRBJ1-4, with D possibly TRBD1 on 6 matching bases. Germline V gene lookup returns CDR1 SNHLY and CDR2 FYNNEI. Deletions cut 4 bases from V and 8 bases from J, with 17 bases between. The CDR3 has 15 amino acids. Here the CDR3 DNA reads TGTGCCAGCAGTGTGATTTCGGGGGCTTACGAAAAACTGTTTTTT. It translates to CASSVISGAYEKLFF.

V usage is TRBV19 and J usage is TRBJ1-2; D not resolved. The germline V gene has CDR1 LNHDA and CDR2 SQIVND (reference sequence). Trimming stripped 5 bases from V and 7 bases from J, with 20 bases between. The CDR3 has 15 amino acids. This CDR3 is CASSGGTVARSGYTF. DNA of the CDR3: TGTGCCAGTAGTGGTGGAACAGTGGCGCGGAGTGGCTACACCTTC.